One sample yielded the 18 T cell receptor beta chains listed below, sequenced in a study of T cells in Graves' hyperthyroidism and ophthalmopathy. The source material, RNA transcripts, was used to amplify TCR beta CDR3 regions. The study used the HTBI primer set for a first-round RT-PCR of the TCR CDR3. TCRdb analysed the multiplex PCR reads with MiXCR anew, one entry per CDR3 protein. The sample lists hundreds of thousands of distinct CDR3 sequences, over 15% occurring once. The sequencing input was blood. The receptor set was obtained from a woman aged 18-30 years with Graves' ophthalmopathy.

At least ten counts were recorded for this clonotype. This chain uses TRBV27 with TRBJ1-1; D call uncertain. The V end lost 2 bases, the J end lost 1 base, and 8 bases lay between the germline ends. This CDR3 is 14 amino acids long. Germline CDR1 and CDR2: MNHEY and SMNVEV (reference sequence). The CDR3 DNA follows: TGTGCCAGCAGTTTAGGGTTTTGGAACACTGAAGCTTTCTTT. Its protein product is CASSLGFWNTEAFF.

This clonotype was observed a few times. CDR3 residues: CASSQDALQGVRLFF. CDR3 nucleotide sequence: TGCGCCAGCAGCCAAGATGCACTCCAGGGGGTACGGCTGTTTTTT. The rearrangement uses TRBV4-1 and TRBJ2-2; 7 bases agree with TRBD1. Germline V lookup: CDR1 MGHRA, CDR2 YSYEKL. This CDR3 spans 15 amino acids. With 0 bases clipped from V and 13 bases from J, the junction kept 11 bases outside the gene matches.

The chain links TRBV19 to TRBJ2-3, with 13 bases that match TRBD2. Germline V gene lookup returns CDR1 LNHDA and CDR2 SQIVND (reference sequence). The CDR3 runs 15 residues. The trim removed 6 bases at V and 4 bases at J, leaving 4 bases unmatched. The CDR3 sequence is CASSRTSGRSDTQYF. DNA of the CDR3: TGTGCCAGTAGCCGGACTAGCGGGAGATCAGATACGCAGTATTTT.

This clonotype was observed at least ten times. V usage is TRBV30 and J usage is TRBJ2-7; 10 nucleotides line up with TRBD1. CDR1 and CDR2 (germline): GTSNPN, SVGIG (reference sequence). The ends lost 2 bases at V and 5 bases at J; junction bases unmatched: 3. The CDR3 spans 13 residues. The CDR3 loop is CAWSFGTGDEQYF. DNA of the CDR3: TGTGCCTGGAGTTTCGGGACAGGGGACGAGCAGTACTTC.

This clonotype was seen more than once but under ten times. This chain connects TRBV5-6 to TRBJ2-5; D may be TRBD1 or TRBD2 (5 bases each). Germline V gene lookup returns CDR1 SGHDT and CDR2 YYEEEE. The V and J ends lost 0 bases and 5 bases respectively, with 17 bases between them. The length of the CDR3 is 16 residues. CDR3 bases: TGTGCCAGCAGCTTGGTGGGGACGGAGCATTGGGAGACCCAGTACTTC. The encoded protein is CASSLVGTEHWETQYF.

This clonotype was detected ten times or more. This chain joins TRBV7-2 and TRBJ2-5, with no clear D. Germline V gives CDR1 SGHTA, CDR2 FQGNSA. The CDR3 runs 15 residues. With 3 bases removed from V and 3 bases from J, the gap between germline ends came to 14 bases. The CDR3 spells CASSFIGPEEETQYF. As DNA, the CDR3 is TGTGCCAGCAGCTTTATCGGACCAGAAGAAGAGACCCAGTACTTC.

This clonotype was counted only a few times. V gene TRBV28 combines with J gene TRBJ2-1; TRBD2 is a possible D gene (5 bases). Trimming stripped 6 bases from V and 6 bases from J, with 12 bases between. Germline V gene lookup returns CDR1 MDHEN and CDR2 SYDVKM. CDR3 length equals 13 residues. The CDR3 region is CASSPRSGNEQFF. The CDR3 coding sequence is TGTGCCAGCAGCCCTAGGAGCGGCAATGAGCAGTTCTTC.

On this clonotype: One end of the junction varies from germline; a read error may be responsible. V gene TRBV28 combines with J gene TRBJ2-2; 8 bases fit TRBD2. The germline V gene has CDR1 MDHEN and CDR2 SYDVKM. This CDR3 is built from 15 residues. The CDR3 is CATSGLREDTGELFF. The CDR3 coding sequence is TGTGCCACCAGTGGTTTGCGGGAGGACACCGGGGAGCTGTTTTTT.

This clonotype was found a few times. The chain carries TRBV2 and TRBJ2-5; the match to TRBD2 covers 10 bases. The CDR3 covers 18 residues. Germline-derived CDR1 and CDR2 are SNHLY and FYNNEI. Trimming took 2 bases from V and 5 from J; bases not matched to a gene: 14. The CDR3 DNA reads TGTGCCAGCAGTGAAAGAGCTAGCGGGGGCTTATTAGGGGAGACCCAGTACTTC. Encoded protein: CASSERASGGLLGETQYF.

The CDR3 bases are TGTGCCAGCAGTTCATTGGGGGGCGCAGGACCTGGGGCCAACGTCCTGACTTTC. It specifies CASSSLGGAGPGANVLTF. The chain employs TRBV6-2 or TRBV6-3 and TRBJ2-6; D could derive from TRBD1 or TRBD2 (6 bases each). Germline V gene data show CDR1 as MNHEY and CDR2 as SVGEGT. V was cut by 4 bases and J by 2 bases, with 18 bases left in between. The CDR3 spans 18 residues.

This clonotype came up many times. The V call is TRBV2, the J call TRBJ2-3; D perhaps matches TRBD2 (5 bases). CDR1 SNHLY and CDR2 FYNNEI come from the germline V gene. This CDR3 comprises 13 residues. Trimming cost V 7 bases and J 2 bases, with 10 bases left between them. DNA for the CDR3: TGTGCCAGCACGGGGAGTTTCACAGATACGCAGTATTTT. This translates into CASTGSFTDTQYF.

The chain links TRBV29-1 to TRBJ2-3; D not certain. V shed 5 bases and J shed 1 base, with 13 bases lying between them. The CDR3 has 14 residues. From germline, CDR1 is SQVTM and CDR2 ANQGSEA. The DNA for the CDR3 is TGCAGCGTTCCTGGGCCTGTCGGCACAGATACGCAGTATTTT. Its protein is CSVPGPVGTDTQYF.

Note on this clonotype: This may arise from a read error, as a much more abundant clone is one base away. In DNA form, the CDR3 reads TGTGCCAGCAGCCTAATAGGGGGGGCAGAGACCCAGTACTTC. This encodes CASSLIGGAETQYF. The chain joins TRBV3-1 to TRBJ2-5; tentative D call: TRBD2 (7 bases). The CDR3 consists of 14 residues. Germline V gives CDR1 LGHDT, CDR2 YNNKEL (reference sequence). Deletions cut 4 bases from V and 4 bases from J, with 13 bases between.

In its sample, this clonotype was seen a few times. CDR3 coding DNA: TGTGCCAGCAGCGAAGCGGGGGGGCGGGCAGATACGCAGTATTTT. It specifies CASSEAGGRADTQYF. This chain connects TRBV9 to TRBJ2-3, with 10 bases aligning to TRBD2. Germline V gene lookup returns CDR1 SGDLS and CDR2 YYNGEE. The CDR3 length is 15 residues. V shed 3 bases, J shed 4 bases, and the junction held 5 bases outside the gene matches. Full variable domain (remainder filled in from reference TRBV9 and TRBJ2-3): DSGVTQTPKHLITATGQRVTLRCSPRSGDLSVYWYQQSLDQGLQFLIQYYNGEERAKGNILERFSAQQFPDLHSELNLSSLELGDSALYFCASSEAGGRADTQYFGPGTRLTVL.

This clonotype was counted once. This chain links TRBV6-2 or TRBV6-3 with TRBJ2-1; 9 nucleotides line up with TRBD2. This CDR3 has 16 residues. V lost 2 bases to trimming and J lost 6 bases; unmatched junction nucleotides: 8. CDR1 is MNHEY, CDR2 SVGEGT, per germline. CDR3 in DNA: TGTGCCAGCAGTTACGGTCTAGCGGGGAGGGGCAATGAGCAGTTCTTC. Translation gives CASSYGLAGRGNEQFF.

This clonotype was recorded many times. J is TRBJ2-7 and V is TRBV6-2 or TRBV6-3, with 12 bases identical to TRBD2. The trim removed 8 bases at V and 6 bases at J, leaving 11 bases unmatched. Germline CDR1 and CDR2: MNHEY and SVGEGT. This CDR3 has 15 amino acids. CDR3 loop: CASGVFLAGGREQYF. CDR3 sequence (DNA): TGTGCCAGCGGAGTCTTTCTAGCGGGAGGGCGCGAGCAGTACTTC.

This clonotype has ten or more counts. The chain employs TRBV20-1 and TRBJ2-1, with TRBD2 matching 10 bases. CDR3 size: 15 residues. CDR1 is DFQATT, CDR2 SNEGSKA, per germline (reference sequence). Trimming removed 4 bases from V and 3 bases from J; junction bases left unmatched: 6. For the CDR3, the DNA is TGCAGTGCTAAAAAGCGGGAGGGCCTCTACAATGAGCAGTTCTTC. This sequence encodes CSAKKREGLYNEQFF.

This clonotype was counted at least ten times. The rearrangement joins TRBV6-1 to TRBJ1-2; D perhaps matches TRBD1 (5 bases). The CDR3 totals 15 residues. V shed 2 bases and J shed 1 base, with 11 bases lying between them. CDR1 is MNHNS and CDR2 is SASEGT in the germline V gene. CDR3 DNA: TGTGCCAGCAGTGAACAGGGCGTTGATAACTATGGCTACACCTTC. Protein sequence: CASSEQGVDNYGYTF.